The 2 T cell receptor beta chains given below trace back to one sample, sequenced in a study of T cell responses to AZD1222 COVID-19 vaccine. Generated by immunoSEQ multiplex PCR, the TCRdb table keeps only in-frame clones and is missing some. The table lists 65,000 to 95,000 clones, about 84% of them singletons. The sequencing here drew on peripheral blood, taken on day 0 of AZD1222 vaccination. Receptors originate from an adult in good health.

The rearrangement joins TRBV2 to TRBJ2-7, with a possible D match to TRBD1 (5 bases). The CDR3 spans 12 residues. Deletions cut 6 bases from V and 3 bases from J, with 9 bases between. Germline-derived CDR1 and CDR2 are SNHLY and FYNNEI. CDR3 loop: CASRTANYEQYF. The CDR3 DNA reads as TGTGCCAGCAGGACAGCAAACTACGAGCAGTACTTC.

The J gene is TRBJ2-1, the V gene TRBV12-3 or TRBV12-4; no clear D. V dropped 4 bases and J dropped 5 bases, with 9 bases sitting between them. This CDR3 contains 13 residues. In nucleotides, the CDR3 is TGTGCCAGCAGTTCAAGACAAAACAATGAGCAGTTCTTC. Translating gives CASSSRQNNEQFF.